The rows below give T cell receptor beta chains drawn from one sample of a study of CD8+CD57+ T cells in acquired aplastic anemia. TCRdb reprocessed the reads via MiXCR and lists one record per CDR3 protein. There are about 190,000 distinct CDR3 sequences in the sample; 54% occur only once, and more than 15% lies in the top ten. The sequenced material came from sorted CD4+, CD8+, or CD8+CD57+ T cells (not recorded which) from PBMCs. These receptors were obtained from a human donor in good health, serving as a control. The CDR3 runs from the conserved cysteine through the conserved F or W. The D gene is left open where the match is weak. Not every row has a clone size; where given, it reads once, few, many or a size class.

v_call	j_call	d_call	clone_size	cdr3_aa	cdr3_nt
TRBV15	TRBJ1-6	-	-	CATSRDSSLHF	TGTGCCACCAGCAGAGATTCATCCCTCCACTTT
TRBV12-3/TRBV12-4	TRBJ2-3	-	many	CASTVGDTQYF	TGTGCCAGCACCGTGGGAGATACGCAGTATTTT
TRBV10-3	TRBJ1-1	-	-	CAIKGAVDTEAFF	TGTGCCATCAAAGGGGCGGTCGACACTGAAGCTTTCTTT
TRBV7-8	TRBJ2-7	-	-	CASSLPRSEQYF	TGTGCCAGCAGCTTACCAAGGAGCGAGCAGTACTTC
TRBV12-3/TRBV12-4	TRBJ2-2	-	-	CASRPGSYTGEPFF	TGTGCCAGCAGGCCAGGGTCGTACACCGGGGAGCCGTTTTTT
TRBV9	TRBJ2-1	-	-	CASSVDGGSGNEQFF	TGTGCCAGCAGCGTAGATGGTGGTTCGGGCAATGAGCAGTTCTTC
TRBV18	TRBJ1-1	-	-	CASSPPGALNTEAFF	TGTGCCAGCTCACCACCGGGGGCCTTGAACACTGAAGCTTTCTTT
TRBV5-1	TRBJ2-7	-	-	CASSRTWTQVSYEQYF	TGCGCCAGCAGCCGGACCTGGACTCAAGTCTCCTACGAGCAGTACTTC
TRBV12-3/TRBV12-4	TRBJ2-1	-	many	CASSLAQANNEQFF	TGTGCCAGCAGTTTAGCGCAGGCAAACAATGAGCAGTTCTTC
TRBV5-1	TRBJ2-1	TRBD1	-	CASKTGGNEQFF	TGCGCCAGCAAGACAGGGGGCAATGAGCAGTTCTTC
TRBV20-1	TRBJ2-4	TRBD1	many	CSARSQGQAQNIQYF	TGCAGTGCTAGATCACAAGGACAGGCACAAAACATTCAGTACTTC
TRBV11-2	TRBJ1-2	TRBD1	-	CASSFHRGRDYGYTF	TGTGCCAGCAGCTTCCACAGGGGGCGCGACTATGGCTACACCTTC
TRBV20-1	TRBJ2-7	-	many	CSARDRAGGVYEQYF	TGCAGTGCTAGGGACCGGGCAGGCGGTGTCTACGAGCAGTACTTC
TRBV20-1	TRBJ2-5	-	-	CSATPISRAGWGETQYF	TGCAGTGCTACTCCCATCTCACGGGCAGGGTGGGGCGAGACCCAGTACTTC
TRBV9	TRBJ2-5	-	-	CASSVTSETTQYF	TGTGCCAGCAGCGTAACGTCTGAAACGACCCAGTACTTC
TRBV12-3/TRBV12-4	TRBJ2-6	TRBD1	many	CASSPGQGVSGANVLTF	TGTGCCAGCAGTCCGGGACAGGGCGTCTCTGGGGCCAACGTCCTGACTTTC
TRBV19	TRBJ2-7	TRBD1	many	CASSITGTGNRYEQYF	TGTGCCAGTAGTATTACCGGGACAGGGAATCGCTACGAGCAGTACTTC
TRBV6-2/TRBV6-3	TRBJ2-1	-	many	CASSTQSHEQFF	TGTGCCAGCAGTACCCAAAGCCATGAGCAGTTCTTC
TRBV20-1	TRBJ1-2	-	few	CSARSDSGYGYTF	TGCAGTGCTAGAAGTGACAGTGGCTATGGCTACACCTTC
TRBV7-8	TRBJ2-3	TRBD2	-	CASTLGVAGTDTQYF	TGTGCCAGCACCCTAGGGGTAGCGGGGACAGATACGCAGTATTTT
TRBV2	TRBJ2-7	TRBD1	-	CASSEPGQGENEQYF	TGTGCCAGCAGTGAACCCGGACAGGGGGAAAACGAGCAGTACTTC
TRBV7-6	TRBJ2-1	-	-	CASSLTGGGTYNEQFF	TGTGCCAGCAGCTTGACCGGCGGGGGCACCTACAATGAGCAGTTCTTC
TRBV7-9	TRBJ1-3	-	-	CASSSQGGDGDTIYF	TGTGCCAGCAGCTCCCAGGGAGGGGATGGAGACACCATATATTTT
TRBV28	TRBJ1-2	-	many	CASSLLGGAYGYTF	TGTGCCAGCAGTTTATTGGGGGGCGCCTATGGCTACACCTTC
TRBV19	TRBJ1-1	TRBD1	many	CASSTINPGQGQAFF	TGTGCCAGTAGTACCATAAATCCGGGACAGGGACAAGCTTTCTTT
TRBV7-8	TRBJ2-2	TRBD1	many	CASSFQFGTGFTGELFF	TGTGCCAGCAGCTTCCAATTCGGGACAGGCTTTACCGGGGAGCTGTTTTTT
TRBV2	TRBJ2-3	TRBD2	many	CASSPRTSGGQDTQYF	TGTGCCAGCAGTCCCAGGACTAGCGGGGGGCAAGATACGCAGTATTTT
TRBV9	TRBJ2-3	TRBD2	-	CASSRTSGGTSTDTQYF	TGTGCCAGCAGCCGGACTAGCGGGGGTACTAGCACAGATACGCAGTATTTT
TRBV7-9	TRBJ1-4	TRBD1	-	CASSLGTGTNEKLFF	TGTGCCAGCAGCTTGGGGACAGGCACTAATGAAAAACTGTTTTTT
TRBV20-1	TRBJ2-1	TRBD2	many	CSATWGGNEQFF	TGCAGTGCTACCTGGGGGGGCAATGAGCAGTTCTTC
TRBV9	TRBJ1-6	TRBD1	-	CASSTFDRVGNSPLHF	TGTGCCAGCAGCACCTTCGACAGGGTGGGGAATTCACCCCTCCACTTT
TRBV10-3	TRBJ2-4	-	many	CAIRDGVAKNIQYF	TGTGCCATCAGGGACGGTGTAGCCAAAAACATTCAGTACTTC
TRBV19	TRBJ1-6	TRBD1	once	CASTSGTGGSPLHF	TGTGCCAGTACCTCCGGGACAGGGGGTTCACCCCTCCACTTT
TRBV29-1	TRBJ1-2	-	-	CSVVPGYTTNYGYTF	TGCAGCGTTGTACCGGGATATACCACTAACTATGGCTACACCTTC
TRBV29-1	TRBJ1-2	-	once	CTTGPGANYGYTF	TGCACAACCGGGCCAGGGGCCAACTATGGCTACACCTTC
TRBV10-1	TRBJ1-2	TRBD1	-	CASRTGGVYGYTF	TGCGCCAGCAGAACAGGGGGTGTCTATGGCTACACCTTC